A selection of T cell receptor beta chains follows, all from one sample in a study of blood T cell repertoires in COVID-19. TCRdb's copy holds only in-frame clones and misses some; the assay was immunoSEQ multiplex PCR. The repertoire holds around 300,000 clones, about 90% seen once, with under 2.5% in the top ten. The specimen was PBMCs or T cells enriched from blood (not recorded which). The origin of the receptors is a woman in her fifties or sixties who had recovered from COVID-19. Each CDR3 is given with its conserved first and last residue.

TRBV27,TRBJ2-7,14,CASALGREVSEQYF
TRBV7-8,TRBJ1-6,12,CASSPRNSPLHF
TRBV6-5,TRBJ1-4,13,CASSESINEKLFF
TRBV10-2,TRBJ2-3,15,CASSLLAEYADTQYF
TRBV11-1,TRBJ1-1,13,CASSPRVNTEAFF
TRBV12-5,TRBJ2-3,16,CASGSGLAGSLDTQYF
TRBV11-2,TRBJ1-6,16,CASSPLTGNNNSPLHF
TRBV6-5,TRBJ1-6,15,CASSSTGTGNSPLHF
TRBV25-1,TRBJ1-2,16,CASSGGVESPAYGYTF
TRBV19,TRBJ2-6,15,CASTNQGSGANVLTF
TRBV6-5,TRBJ2-3,15,CASSLTGVSVDTQYF
TRBV3-1/TRBV3-2,TRBJ2-3,15,CASSHTSGGTDTQYF
TRBV2,TRBJ2-2,13,CASSTGWDGELFF
TRBV30,TRBJ1-6,12,CAWSSSGAPLHF
TRBV5-4,TRBJ2-5,15,CASSPSGGVQETQYF
TRBV29-1,TRBJ2-6,15,CSVGGSGAGANVLTF
TRBV6-5,TRBJ1-6,14,CAWTGSSYNSPLHF
TRBV29-1,TRBJ2-1,17,CSVGSLGGAPSYNEQFF
TRBV7-2,TRBJ1-2,13,CASSFGENYGYTF
TRBV5-1,TRBJ2-7,14,CASSFTGDTYEQYF
TRBV12-3/TRBV12-4,TRBJ1-1,13,CASRLNRETEAFF
TRBV2,TRBJ2-3,15,CASSDEGQITDTQYF
TRBV7-8,TRBJ2-3,19,CASSLEWSGRGGLGDTQYF
TRBV2,TRBJ2-2,18,CASTRPGQMSLYTGELFF
TRBV5-1,TRBJ2-5,12,CASSLEAETQYF
TRBV27,TRBJ1-6,15,CVSTPTGGSNSPLHF
TRBV28,TRBJ2-1,12,CASSLGLGEQFF
TRBV10-3,TRBJ1-1,15,CAISESPQGTAEAFF
TRBV5-6,TRBJ2-1,15,CASSLEEYSTGEQFF
TRBV30,TRBJ1-4,15,CAWSMRGGFNEKLFF
TRBV2,TRBJ1-5,11,CASSGGTGNHF
TRBV7-3,TRBJ2-1,18,CASSLRTERPSTHNEQFF
TRBV5-4,TRBJ2-3,16,CASSLAEGAPTDTQYF
TRBV6-5,TRBJ2-2,14,CASSYPGDTGELFF
TRBV7-9,TRBJ1-4,16,CASSFGGTGVAEKLFF
TRBV25-1,TRBJ1-2,15,CASSPPHGVAYGYTF
TRBV28,TRBJ1-2,14,CASSPDRALYGYTF
TRBV24-1,TRBJ1-2,12,CATFSRNYGYTF
TRBV7-9,TRBJ2-1,16,CASSKSTGGRYNEQFF
TRBV20-1,TRBJ2-3,11,CSAPLGREQYF
TRBV20-1,TRBJ1-2,14,CSASSRPPHDGYTF
TRBV7-3,TRBJ2-1,13,CASSGGSYNEQFF